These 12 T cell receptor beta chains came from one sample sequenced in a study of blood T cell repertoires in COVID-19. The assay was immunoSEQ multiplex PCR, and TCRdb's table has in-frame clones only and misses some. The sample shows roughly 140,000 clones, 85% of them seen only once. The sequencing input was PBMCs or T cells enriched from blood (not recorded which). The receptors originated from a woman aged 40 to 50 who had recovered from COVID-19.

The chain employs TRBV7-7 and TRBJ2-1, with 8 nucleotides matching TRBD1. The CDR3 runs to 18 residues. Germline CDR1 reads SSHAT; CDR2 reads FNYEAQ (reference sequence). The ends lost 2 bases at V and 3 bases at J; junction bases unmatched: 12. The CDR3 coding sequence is TGTGCCAGCAGCTTACAGCCGCTCGGGACAGGAGACTACAATGAGCAGTTCTTC. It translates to CASSLQPLGTGDYNEQFF.

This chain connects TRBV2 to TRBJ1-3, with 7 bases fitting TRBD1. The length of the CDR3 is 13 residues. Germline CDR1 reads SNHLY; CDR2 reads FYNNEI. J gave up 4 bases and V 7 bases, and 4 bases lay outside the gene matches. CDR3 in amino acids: CASMQDRGNTIYF. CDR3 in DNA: TGTGCCAGCATGCAGGACAGGGGAAACACCATATATTTT.

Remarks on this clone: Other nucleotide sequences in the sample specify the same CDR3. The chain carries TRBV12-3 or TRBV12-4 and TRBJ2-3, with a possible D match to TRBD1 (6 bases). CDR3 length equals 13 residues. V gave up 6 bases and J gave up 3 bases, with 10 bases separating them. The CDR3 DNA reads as TGTGCCAGCAGCGGAACAGGGACAGATACGCAGTATTTT. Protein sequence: CASSGTGTDTQYF.

In DNA, the CDR3 is TGTGCCATCAGGGGGGCGGGCACCGGGGAGCTGTTTTTT. This gives the protein CAIRGAGTGELFF. This chain links TRBV10-3 with TRBJ2-2; D perhaps matches TRBD1 (6 bases). CDR1 and CDR2 (germline): ENHRY, SYGVKD. CDR3 size: 13 residues. V gave up 6 bases and J gave up 4 bases, with 9 bases separating them.

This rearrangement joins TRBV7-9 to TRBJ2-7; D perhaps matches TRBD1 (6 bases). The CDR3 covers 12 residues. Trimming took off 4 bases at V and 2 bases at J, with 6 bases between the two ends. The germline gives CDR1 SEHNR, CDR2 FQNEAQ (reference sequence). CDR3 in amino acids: CASSWDTYEQYF. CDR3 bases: TGTGCCAGCAGCTGGGACACCTACGAGCAGTACTTC.

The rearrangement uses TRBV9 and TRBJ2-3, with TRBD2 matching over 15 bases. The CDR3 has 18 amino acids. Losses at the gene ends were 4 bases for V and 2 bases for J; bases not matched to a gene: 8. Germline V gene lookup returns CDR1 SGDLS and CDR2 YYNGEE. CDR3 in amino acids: CASSSGLAGGVYTDTQYF. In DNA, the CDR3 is TGTGCCAGCAGCTCAGGACTAGCGGGAGGGGTATACACAGATACGCAGTATTTT.

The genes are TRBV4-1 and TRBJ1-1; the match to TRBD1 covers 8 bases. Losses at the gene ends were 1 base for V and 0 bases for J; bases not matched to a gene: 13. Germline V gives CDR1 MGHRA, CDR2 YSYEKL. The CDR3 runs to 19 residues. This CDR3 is CASSQVKGGTGGMNTEAFF. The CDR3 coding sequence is TGCGCCAGCAGCCAAGTAAAAGGCGGGACAGGCGGCATGAACACTGAAGCTTTCTTT.

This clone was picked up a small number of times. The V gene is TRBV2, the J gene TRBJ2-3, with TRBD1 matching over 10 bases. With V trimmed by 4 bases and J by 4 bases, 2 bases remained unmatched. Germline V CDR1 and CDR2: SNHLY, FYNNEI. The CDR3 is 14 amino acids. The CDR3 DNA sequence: TGTGCCAGCAGTGTCGGGACAGGGGCAGATACGCAGTATTTT. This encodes CASSVGTGADTQYF.

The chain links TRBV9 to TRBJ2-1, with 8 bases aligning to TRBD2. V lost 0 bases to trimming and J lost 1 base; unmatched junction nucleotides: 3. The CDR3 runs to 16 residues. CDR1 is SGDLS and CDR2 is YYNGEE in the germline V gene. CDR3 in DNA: TGTGCCAGCAGCGTAGACCCGGGAGGGTCCTACAATGAGCAGTTCTTC. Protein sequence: CASSVDPGGSYNEQFF.

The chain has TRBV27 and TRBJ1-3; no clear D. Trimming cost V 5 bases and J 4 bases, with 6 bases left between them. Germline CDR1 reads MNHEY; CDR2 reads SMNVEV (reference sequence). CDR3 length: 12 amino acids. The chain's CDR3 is CASSPGGNTIYF. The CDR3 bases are TGTGCCAGCAGTCCCGGGGGAAACACCATATATTTT.

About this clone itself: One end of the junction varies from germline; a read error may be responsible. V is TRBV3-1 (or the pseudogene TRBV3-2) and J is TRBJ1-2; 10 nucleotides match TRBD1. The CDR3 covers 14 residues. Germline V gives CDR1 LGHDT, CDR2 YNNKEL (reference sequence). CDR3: CASSQAGTGAPRAF. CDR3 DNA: TGTGCCAGCAGCCAAGCCGGGACAGGGGCTCCTAGGGCCTTC.

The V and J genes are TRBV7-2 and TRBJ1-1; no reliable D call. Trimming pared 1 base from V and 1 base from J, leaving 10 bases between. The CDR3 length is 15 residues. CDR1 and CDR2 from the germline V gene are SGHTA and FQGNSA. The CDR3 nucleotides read TGTGCCAGCAGCTTAGTTTCCAGAGGGAACACTGAAGCTTTCTTT. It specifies CASSLVSRGNTEAFF.